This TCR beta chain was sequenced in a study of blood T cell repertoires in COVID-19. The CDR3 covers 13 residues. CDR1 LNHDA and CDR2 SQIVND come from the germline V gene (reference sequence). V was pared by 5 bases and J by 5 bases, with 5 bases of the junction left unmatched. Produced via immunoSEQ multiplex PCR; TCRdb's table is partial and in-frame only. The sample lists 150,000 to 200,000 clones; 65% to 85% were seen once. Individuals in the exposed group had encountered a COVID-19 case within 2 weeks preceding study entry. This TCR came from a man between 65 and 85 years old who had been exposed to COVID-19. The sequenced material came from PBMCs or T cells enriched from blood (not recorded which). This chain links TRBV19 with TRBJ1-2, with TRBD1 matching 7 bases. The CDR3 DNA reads TGTGCCAGTAGTCTCCGGACAGGTTATGGCTACACCTTC. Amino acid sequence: CASSLRTGYGYTF.